These T cell receptor beta chains were read from a single sample in a study of T cell clusters in autoimmune cytopenias. Using the multiplex PCR reads, TCRdb records one entry per CDR3 protein without DNA. The sample includes around 7,800 distinct CDR3 sequences. Sequencing was performed on peripheral blood. All receptors come from a human donor with an autoimmune cytopenia or autoimmune hepatitis (not recorded which). The CDR3 runs from the conserved cysteine through the conserved F or W. Where a row states a size, it is once, few, many or the class of an expanded clone; other rows omit it.

V gene,J gene,clone size,CDR3 protein
TRBV5-4,TRBJ1-3,medium-sized,CASSLTISGNTIYF
TRBV11-2,TRBJ2-3,NA,CASSPRQGGQYF
TRBV2,TRBJ1-1,NA,CASSSGTGEMNTEAFF
TRBV19,TRBJ2-2,medium-sized,CASSILAGINTGELFF
TRBV20-1,TRBJ2-7,NA,CSATALGQGNYEQYF
TRBV5-1,TRBJ2-7,NA,CASSLAGGSSEQYF
TRBV6-6,TRBJ1-2,medium-sized,CATEGQLNYGYTF
TRBV6-6,TRBJ2-5,NA,CASRNGGGARETQYF
TRBV29-1,TRBJ1-4,medium-sized,CSVGGTAYEKLFF
TRBV4-3,TRBJ2-7,NA,CASSQVWAGTYEQYF
TRBV6-5,TRBJ2-7,medium-sized,CASSYRRGLYEQYF
TRBV6-5,TRBJ2-7,medium-sized,CASSRSAGSSYEQYF
TRBV6-5,TRBJ2-1,medium-sized,CASKGSSYNEQFF
TRBV7-9,TRBJ2-1,NA,CASSSHRKRVHEQFF
TRBV7-9,TRBJ2-5,NA,CASSLAGTGSETQYF
TRBV5-6,TRBJ2-1,NA,CASSLGLAGGGVDEQFF
TRBV5-4,TRBJ2-3,NA,CASSPGTDTQYF
TRBV11-1,TRBJ1-5,NA,CASSLAPRGRGNQPQHF
TRBV4-1,TRBJ2-2,NA,CASSQISLGPRNTGELFF
TRBV4-3,TRBJ1-6,NA,CASSQGTQGSPLHF
TRBV28,TRBJ2-7,medium-sized,CASRTPDRAAHEQYF
TRBV7-9,TRBJ2-7,NA,CASSLTHPGSTYEQYF
TRBV20-1,TRBJ2-5,NA,CSARVPGVETQYF
TRBV10-3,TRBJ1-2,medium-sized,CAITGTKIDYGYTF
TRBV5-4,TRBJ2-3,NA,CASSLGAGVDTQYF
TRBV4-3,TRBJ2-5,NA,CASSHRGLAGEDGETQYF
TRBV7-9,TRBJ2-7,medium-sized,CASTPPPPRPAYEQYF
TRBV18,TRBJ1-2,medium-sized,CASSPGGLVYGGYTF
TRBV18,TRBJ2-1,NA,CASSPPVAGIDNEQFF
TRBV5-4,TRBJ2-1,NA,CAMGAGKYNEQFF
TRBV24-1,TRBJ2-1,NA,CAIRQGPEQFF
TRBV27,TRBJ2-1,NA,CASSPQARANEQFF
TRBV19,TRBJ2-3,NA,CASSLGGQGSFTQYF
TRBV29-1,TRBJ2-1,NA,CSVDGSRGPSYNEQFF
TRBV28,TRBJ1-2,NA,CASAVQGRDGYTF
TRBV30,TRBJ2-2,medium-sized,CAWSVGQGTGELFF
TRBV10-3,TRBJ2-2,medium-sized,CAISFGTGVIGELFF
TRBV6-2/TRBV6-3,TRBJ2-3,NA,CASSALRGWDTQYF
TRBV7-9,TRBJ2-3,NA,CASSPPLDTQYF
TRBV20-1,TRBJ1-2,NA,CSAGDKGYNYGYTF
TRBV7-3,TRBJ2-2,medium-sized,CASSFHGALNTGELFF